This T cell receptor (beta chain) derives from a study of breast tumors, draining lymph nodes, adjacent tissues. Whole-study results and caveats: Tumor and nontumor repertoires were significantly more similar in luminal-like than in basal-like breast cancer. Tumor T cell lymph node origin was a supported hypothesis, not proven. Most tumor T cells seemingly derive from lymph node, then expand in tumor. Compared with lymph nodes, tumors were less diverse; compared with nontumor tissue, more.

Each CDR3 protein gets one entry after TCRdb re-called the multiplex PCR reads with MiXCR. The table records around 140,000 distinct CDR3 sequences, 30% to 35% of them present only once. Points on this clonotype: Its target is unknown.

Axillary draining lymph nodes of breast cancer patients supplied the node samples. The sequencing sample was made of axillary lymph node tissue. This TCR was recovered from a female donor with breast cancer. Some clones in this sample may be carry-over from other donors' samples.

CDR3 region: CASGWGRNYGYTF. In DNA form, the CDR3 reads TGCGCCAGCGGTTGGGGGAGGAACTATGGCTACACCTTC. This chain links TRBV5-1 with TRBJ1-2; tentative D call: TRBD1 (5 bases). Germline V gives CDR1 SGHRS, CDR2 YFSETQ. The CDR3 extends over 13 amino acids. The V gene lost 7 bases and the J gene lost 2 bases, with 12 bases spanning the gap.